This T cell receptor beta chain came from a study of shared clonotypes between healthy human individuals. Replicate PCRs from sorted subsets contained approximately 200 ng DNA, which is some 32,000 T cell genomes. The data were produced by immunoSEQ multiplex PCR, yet TCRdb's version contains in-frame clones alone and is incomplete. This sample carries about 1.5 million clones, roughly 95% of them seen once, and the ten largest clones take roughly 1.2%. Sequenced input: naive CD4+ T cells sorted from blood. Subset in this sample: CD45RA+ positively selected. The clonotype comes from a man between 25 and 39 years old in good health.

The DNA of the CDR3 is TGCGCCAGCAGCTTAGCCACAGGTATCTACGAGCAGTACTTC. Protein: CASSLATGIYEQYF. The V and J genes are TRBV5-1 and TRBJ2-7; TRBD1 might be the D (5 bases). This CDR3 region has 14 residues. The V end was cut by 2 bases, the J end by 3 bases, with 12 bases between. Looked up from germline, CDR1 is SGHRS and CDR2 is YFSETQ.